This T cell receptor beta chain was identified in a study of cytotoxic CD8 clonotypes in ibrutinib-treated CLL. Clones were sequenced by immunoSEQ multiplex PCR, and TCRdb holds only the in-frame ones, with some missing. The repertoire has around 300,000 clones, roughly 85% of them found once; the top ten carry about 6.3%. CDR1 is LNHDA and CDR2 is SQIVND in the germline V gene (reference sequence). This CDR3 contains 13 residues. V was trimmed by 4 bases and J by 8 bases, leaving 12 bases between them. The rearrangement uses TRBV19 and TRBJ1-5; D not resolved. The origin of this receptor is a human donor with chronic lymphocytic leukemia. The sample here was PBMCs, taken before ibrutinib treatment. Here the CDR3 reads CASSTNAGEPQHF. In DNA form, the CDR3 reads TGTGCCAGTAGTACCAACGCGGGAGAGCCCCAGCATTTT.